This TCR beta chain was obtained from a study of blood T cell repertoires in COVID-19 (dated by TCRdb to 2019 to 2021). Turning to the overall study: Samples covering the acute and convalescent phases of COVID-19 were provided by collaborators in the United States, Italy and Spain. The material from the prospective study consisted of cDNA or gDNA derived from T cells, B-cell-depleted T cells, or PBMCs. The repertoires were released in a freely available public database meant as a resource for research on the immune response to SARS-CoV-2. Subjects who had been exposed to COVID-19, were actively infected with it, or had recovered from it provided the deeply sampled blood TCRbeta repertoires that made up the dataset. A de-identified subject ID, COVID-19 status, age in years and sex were almost always included in the sample metadata. Where HLA class I and class II types were available, the types were taken from metadata supplied by the sample provider, not from assay-based typing. The samples were drawn from the first 160 participants of the ongoing ImmuneRACE study and from 950 to 1,500 subjects provided by 6 global collaborators.

One collaborating source in Seattle enrolled patients while the patients were actively infected and followed the patients over time throughout the course of disease. The collaborating institutions used their own protocols to collect whole blood in K2EDTA tubes. For TCRbeta analysis, collaborator samples were shipped as frozen whole blood, as isolated PBMCs, or as DNA extracted from either sample type. The CDR3 goes from the cysteine to the phenylalanine over 14 residues. This entry keeps only the CDR3 DNA: 42 bases, framed from base 1. CDR1 and CDR2 (SGHDN, FVKESK) derive from the germline V gene. As regards this clone: The antigen it recognizes is unknown. Mismatch with germline at one junction end may stem from a read error.

Paper-wide results and their limitations: The quantity of clinical and demographic metadata differed by source and by participant and was supplied without curation.

TCRbeta CDR3 regions were amplified from genomic DNA by means of the immunoSEQ Assay, a bias-controlled multiplex PCR. As for the original processing: The number of nucleated cells in each sample was estimated by amplification of reference gene primers within the assay. To quantify the absolute abundance of each unique TCRbeta CDR3 rearrangement, sequence reads were collapsed and filtered. For each sample, productive Simpson clonality was calculated as the square root of Simpson's diversity index over productive rearrangements. What TCRdb holds here is the immuneACCESS table cut down to in-frame rearrangements. Part of the clones is not present; checked against another copy, under half of the missing clones reflect an unresolved V gene, and the others are unexplained. V, J and clone size were drawn from that table, and D and trimming were deduced from the DNA. The sample table contains 300,000 to 350,000 clones; only one count was recorded for roughly 89% of them. 9.5% to 10% of the sample comes from the top ten.

This TCR came from a man between 25 and 39 years old with COVID-19, enrolled during active disease. This chain is built from TRBV14 and TRBJ2-7, with an unclear D gene assignment. The sequenced material came from peripheral blood. The DNA sequence reads TGTGCCAGCAGCTCAGTCCTAGGCTCGAATCGAGATAACTTC. Its protein product is CASSSVLGSNRDNF.